This TCR beta chain is from a study of control samples from healthy donors and cancer patients. This clone was picked up one time. Profiled with immunoSEQ multiplex PCR; TCRdb holds only in-frame clones, not every one. The sample lists about 75,000 clones; about 95% were seen once. Germline V gene data show CDR1 as MNHNS and CDR2 as SASEGT. CDR3 length: 15 residues. Trimming took off 0 bases at V and 4 bases at J, with 12 bases between the two ends. The J gene is TRBJ1-2, the V gene TRBV6-1; D unclear. Sequenced: blood. The sequence derives from a woman aged 40 to 50 in good health. The CDR3 region has the DNA TGTGCCAGCAGTGAAGCAGCGGGAGAGATCTATGGCTACACCTTC. This gives the protein CASSEAAGEIYGYTF.